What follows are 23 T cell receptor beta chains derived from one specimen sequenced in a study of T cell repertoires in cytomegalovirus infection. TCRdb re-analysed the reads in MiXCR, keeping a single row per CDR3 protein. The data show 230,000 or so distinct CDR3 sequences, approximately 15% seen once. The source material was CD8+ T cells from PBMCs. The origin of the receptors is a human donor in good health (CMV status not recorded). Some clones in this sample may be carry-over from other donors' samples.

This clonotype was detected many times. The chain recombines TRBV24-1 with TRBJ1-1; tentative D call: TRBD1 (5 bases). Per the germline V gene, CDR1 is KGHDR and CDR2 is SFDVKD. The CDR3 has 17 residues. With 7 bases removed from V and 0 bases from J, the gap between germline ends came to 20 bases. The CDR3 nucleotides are TGTGCCACCAGACCTCCCGGGGGAAGGGCGATGAACACTGAAGCTTTCTTT. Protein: CATRPPGGRAMNTEAFF.

For the CDR3, the DNA is TGCAGTGCTAGAGATCCGGCAGTTTGGGGCACAGATACGCAGTATTTT. Its protein is CSARDPAVWGTDTQYF. The V call is TRBV20-1, the J call TRBJ2-3; D is uncertain. Germline CDR1 is DFQATT and CDR2 is SNEGSKA (reference sequence). V was pared by 0 bases and J by 1 base, with 14 bases between. The CDR3 contains 16 residues.

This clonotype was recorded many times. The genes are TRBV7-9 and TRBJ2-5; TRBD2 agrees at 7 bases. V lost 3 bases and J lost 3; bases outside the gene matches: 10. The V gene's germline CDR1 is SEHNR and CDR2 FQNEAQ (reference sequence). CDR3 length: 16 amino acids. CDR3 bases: TGTGCCAGCAGCTTCCGAAACTCCGGGGGGAAAGAGACCCAGTACTTC. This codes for CASSFRNSGGKETQYF.

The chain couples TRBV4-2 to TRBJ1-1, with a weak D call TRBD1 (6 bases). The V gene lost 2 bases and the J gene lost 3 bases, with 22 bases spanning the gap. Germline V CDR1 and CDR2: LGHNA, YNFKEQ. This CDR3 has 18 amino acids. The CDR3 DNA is TGTGCCAGCAGCCAATCCACGACAGGATTCGGAATCGACACTGAAGCTTTCTTT. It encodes CASSQSTTGFGIDTEAFF.

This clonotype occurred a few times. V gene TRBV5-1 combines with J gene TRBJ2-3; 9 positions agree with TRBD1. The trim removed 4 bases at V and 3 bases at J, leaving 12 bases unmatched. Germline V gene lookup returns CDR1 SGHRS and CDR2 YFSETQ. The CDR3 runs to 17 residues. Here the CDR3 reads CASSPTPDRGGTDTQYF. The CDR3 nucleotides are TGCGCCAGCAGCCCGACCCCGGACAGGGGAGGTACAGATACGCAGTATTTT.

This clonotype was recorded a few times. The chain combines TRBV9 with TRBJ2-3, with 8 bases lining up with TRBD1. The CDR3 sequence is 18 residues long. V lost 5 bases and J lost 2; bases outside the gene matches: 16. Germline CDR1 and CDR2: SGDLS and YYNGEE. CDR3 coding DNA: TGTGCCAGCAGTCCCTCTGGTGGGACAGGTTCAATCACAGATACGCAGTATTTT. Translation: CASSPSGGTGSITDTQYF.

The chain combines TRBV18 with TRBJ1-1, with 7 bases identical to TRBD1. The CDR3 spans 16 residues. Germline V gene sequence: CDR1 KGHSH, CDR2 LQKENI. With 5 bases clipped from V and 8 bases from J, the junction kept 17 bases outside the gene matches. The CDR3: CASSFLSGTAYPEAFF. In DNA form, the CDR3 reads TGTGCCAGCTCATTCCTCTCCGGGACAGCCTACCCAGAAGCTTTCTTT.

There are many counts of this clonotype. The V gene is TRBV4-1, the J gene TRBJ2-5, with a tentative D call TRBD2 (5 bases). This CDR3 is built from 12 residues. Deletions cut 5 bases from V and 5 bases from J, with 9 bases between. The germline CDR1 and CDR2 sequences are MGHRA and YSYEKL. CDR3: CASSGGGETQYF. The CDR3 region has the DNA TGCGCCAGCAGCGGAGGTGGTGAGACCCAGTACTTC.

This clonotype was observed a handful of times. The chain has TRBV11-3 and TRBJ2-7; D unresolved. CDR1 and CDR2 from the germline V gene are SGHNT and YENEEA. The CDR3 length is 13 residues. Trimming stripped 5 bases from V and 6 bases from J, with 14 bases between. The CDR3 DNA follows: TGTGCCAGCAGCAAAGATTGGGCCGGCGAGCAGTACTTC. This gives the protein CASSKDWAGEQYF. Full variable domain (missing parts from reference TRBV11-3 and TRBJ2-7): EAGVVQSPRYKIIEKKQPVAFWCNPISGHNTLYWYLQNLGQGPELLIRYENEEAVDDSQLPKDRFSAERLKGVDSTLKIQPAELGDSAVYLCASSKDWAGEQYFGPGTRLTVT.

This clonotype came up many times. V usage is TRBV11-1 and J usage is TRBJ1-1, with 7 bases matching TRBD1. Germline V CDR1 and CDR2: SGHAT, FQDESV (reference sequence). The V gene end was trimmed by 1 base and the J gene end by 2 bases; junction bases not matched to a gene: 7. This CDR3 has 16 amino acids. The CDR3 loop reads CASSLEVGQPNTEAFF. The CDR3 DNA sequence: TGTGCCAGCAGCTTAGAAGTGGGACAGCCAAACACTGAAGCTTTCTTT.

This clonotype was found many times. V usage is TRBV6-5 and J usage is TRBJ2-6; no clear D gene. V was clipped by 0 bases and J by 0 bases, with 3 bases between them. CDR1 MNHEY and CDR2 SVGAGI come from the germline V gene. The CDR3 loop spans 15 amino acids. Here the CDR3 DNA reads TGTGCCAGCAGTTACTCGGTCTCTGGGGCCAACGTCCTGACTTTC. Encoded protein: CASSYSVSGANVLTF.

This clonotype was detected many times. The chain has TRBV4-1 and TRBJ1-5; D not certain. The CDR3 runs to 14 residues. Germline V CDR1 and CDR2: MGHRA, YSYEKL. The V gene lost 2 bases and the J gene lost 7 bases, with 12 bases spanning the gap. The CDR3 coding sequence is TGCGCCAGCAGCCAACGGTCCACCATCCAGCCCCAGCATTTT. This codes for CASSQRSTIQPQHF.

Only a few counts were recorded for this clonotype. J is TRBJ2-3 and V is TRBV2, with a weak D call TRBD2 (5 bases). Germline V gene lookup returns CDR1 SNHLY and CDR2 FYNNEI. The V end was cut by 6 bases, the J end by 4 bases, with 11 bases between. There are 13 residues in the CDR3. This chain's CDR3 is CASSNGGADTQYF. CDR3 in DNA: TGTGCCAGCAGCAACGGAGGTGCAGATACGCAGTATTTT.

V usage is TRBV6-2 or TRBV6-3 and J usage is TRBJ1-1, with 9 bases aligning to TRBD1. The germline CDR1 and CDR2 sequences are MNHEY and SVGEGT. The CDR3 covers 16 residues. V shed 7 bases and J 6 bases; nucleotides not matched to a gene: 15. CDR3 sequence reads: CASTITTRDRDAEAFF. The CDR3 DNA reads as TGTGCCAGCACCATTACGACTCGGGACAGGGACGCTGAAGCTTTCTTT.

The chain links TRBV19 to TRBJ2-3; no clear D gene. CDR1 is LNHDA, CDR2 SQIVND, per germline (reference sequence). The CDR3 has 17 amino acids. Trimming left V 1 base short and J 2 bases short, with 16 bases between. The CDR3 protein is CASSIGFGSMTTDTQYF. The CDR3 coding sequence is TGTGCCAGTAGTATAGGGTTTGGCAGCATGACCACAGATACGCAGTATTTT. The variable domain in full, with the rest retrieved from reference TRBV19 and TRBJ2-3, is DGGITQSPKYLFRKEGQNVTLSCEQNLNHDAMYWYRQDPGQGLRLIYYSQIVNDFQKGDIAEGYSVSREKKESFPLTVTSAQKNPTAFYLCASSIGFGSMTTDTQYFGPGTRLTVL.

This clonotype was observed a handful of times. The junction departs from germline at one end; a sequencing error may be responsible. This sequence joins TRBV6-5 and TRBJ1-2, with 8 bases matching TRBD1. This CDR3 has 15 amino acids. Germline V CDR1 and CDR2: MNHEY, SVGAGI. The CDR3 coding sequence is TGTGCCAGCAGTAACTCCCGGACAGGGAACTATGGCTACACCTTC. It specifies CASSNSRTGNYGYTF.

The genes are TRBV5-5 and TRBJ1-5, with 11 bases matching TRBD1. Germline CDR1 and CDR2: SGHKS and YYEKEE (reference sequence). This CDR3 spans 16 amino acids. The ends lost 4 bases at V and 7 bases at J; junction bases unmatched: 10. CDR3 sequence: CASSRGTGGSNQPQHF. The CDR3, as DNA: TGTGCCAGCAGCCGGGGGACAGGGGGGTCCAACCAGCCCCAGCATTTT.

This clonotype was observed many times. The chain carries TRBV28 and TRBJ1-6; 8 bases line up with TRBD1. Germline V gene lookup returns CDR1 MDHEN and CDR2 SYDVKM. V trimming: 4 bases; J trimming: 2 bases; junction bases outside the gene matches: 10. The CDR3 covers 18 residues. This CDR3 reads CASSYNSGTGAYNSPLHF. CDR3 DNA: TGTGCCAGCAGTTACAATTCCGGGACAGGAGCCTATAATTCACCCCTCCACTTT.

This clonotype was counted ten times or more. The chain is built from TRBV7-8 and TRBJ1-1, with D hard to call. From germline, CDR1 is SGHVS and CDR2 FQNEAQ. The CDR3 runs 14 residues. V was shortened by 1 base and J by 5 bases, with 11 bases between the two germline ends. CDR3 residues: CASSLGGGETEAFF. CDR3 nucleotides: TGTGCCAGCAGCTTAGGAGGAGGTGAGACTGAAGCTTTCTTT.

CDR3 amino acids: CASSYPTEAFF. The CDR3 DNA reads as TGTGCCAGCAGTTACCCCACTGAAGCTTTCTTT. This chain connects TRBV6-6 to TRBJ1-1; D gene uncertain. Trimming took off 2 bases at V and 4 bases at J, with 2 bases between the two ends. This CDR3 is built from 11 residues. From germline, CDR1 is MNHNY and CDR2 SVGAGI (reference sequence).

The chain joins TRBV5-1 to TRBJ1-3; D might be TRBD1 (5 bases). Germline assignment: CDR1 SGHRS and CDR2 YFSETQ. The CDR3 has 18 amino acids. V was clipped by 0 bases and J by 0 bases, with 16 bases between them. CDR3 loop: CASSLGDGNGASGNTIYF. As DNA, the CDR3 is TGCGCCAGCAGCTTGGGGGACGGAAATGGCGCCTCTGGAAACACCATATATTTT.

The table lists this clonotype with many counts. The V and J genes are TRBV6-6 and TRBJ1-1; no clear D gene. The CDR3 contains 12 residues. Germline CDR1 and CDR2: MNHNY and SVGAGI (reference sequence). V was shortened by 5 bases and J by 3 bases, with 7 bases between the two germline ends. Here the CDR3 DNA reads TGTGCCAGCAGTAGGATCGACACTGAAGCTTTCTTT. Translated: CASSRIDTEAFF.

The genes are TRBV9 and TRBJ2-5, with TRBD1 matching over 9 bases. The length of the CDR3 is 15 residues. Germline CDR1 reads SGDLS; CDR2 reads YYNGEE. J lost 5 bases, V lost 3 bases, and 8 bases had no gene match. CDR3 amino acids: CASSDGTGSGETQYF. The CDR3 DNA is TGTGCCAGCAGCGACGGGACAGGGTCGGGGGAGACCCAGTACTTC.